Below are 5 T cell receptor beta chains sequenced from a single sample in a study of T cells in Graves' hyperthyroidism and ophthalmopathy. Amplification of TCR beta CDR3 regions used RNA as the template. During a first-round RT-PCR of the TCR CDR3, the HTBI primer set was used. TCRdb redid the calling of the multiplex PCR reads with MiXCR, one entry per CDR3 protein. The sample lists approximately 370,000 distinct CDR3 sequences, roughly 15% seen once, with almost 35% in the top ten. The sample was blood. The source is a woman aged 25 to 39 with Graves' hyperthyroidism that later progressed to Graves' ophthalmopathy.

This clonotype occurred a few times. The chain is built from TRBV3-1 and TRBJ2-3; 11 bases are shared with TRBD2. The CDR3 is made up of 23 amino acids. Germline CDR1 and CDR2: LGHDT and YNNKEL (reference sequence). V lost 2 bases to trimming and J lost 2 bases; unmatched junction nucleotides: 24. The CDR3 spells CASSQPGQVSSSGGRKNTDTQYF. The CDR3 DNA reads TGTGCCAGCAGCCAACCGGGACAGGTTTCATCTAGCGGGGGGAGAAAGAACACAGATACGCAGTATTTT.

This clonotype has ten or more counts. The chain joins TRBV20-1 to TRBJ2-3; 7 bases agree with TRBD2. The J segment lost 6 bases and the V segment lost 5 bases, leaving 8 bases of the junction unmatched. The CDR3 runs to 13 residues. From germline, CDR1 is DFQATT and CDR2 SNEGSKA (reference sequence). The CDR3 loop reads CSAGVTSADTQYF. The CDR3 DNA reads TGCAGTGCTGGAGTTACTAGCGCCGATACGCAGTATTTT.

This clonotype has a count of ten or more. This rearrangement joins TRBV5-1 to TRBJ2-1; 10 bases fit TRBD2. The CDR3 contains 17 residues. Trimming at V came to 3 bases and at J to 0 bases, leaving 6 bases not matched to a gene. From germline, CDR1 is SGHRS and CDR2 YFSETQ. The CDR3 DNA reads TGCGCCAGCAGCTACAGCGGGGGGGGTGACTCCTACAATGAGCAGTTCTTC. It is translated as CASSYSGGGDSYNEQFF.

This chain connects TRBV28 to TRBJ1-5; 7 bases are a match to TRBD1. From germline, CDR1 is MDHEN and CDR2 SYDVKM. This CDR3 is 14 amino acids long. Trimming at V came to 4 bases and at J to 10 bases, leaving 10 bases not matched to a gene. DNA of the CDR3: TGTGCCAGCAGTTACAGGGGTGGTGGTCAACCCCAGCATTTT. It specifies CASSYRGGGQPQHF. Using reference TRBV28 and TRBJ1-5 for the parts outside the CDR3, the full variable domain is DVKVTQSSRYLVKRTGEKVFLECVQDMDHENMFWYRQDPGLGLRLIYFSYDVKMKEKGDIPEGYSVSREKKERFSLILESASTNQTSMYLCASSYRGGGQPQHFGDGTRLSIL.

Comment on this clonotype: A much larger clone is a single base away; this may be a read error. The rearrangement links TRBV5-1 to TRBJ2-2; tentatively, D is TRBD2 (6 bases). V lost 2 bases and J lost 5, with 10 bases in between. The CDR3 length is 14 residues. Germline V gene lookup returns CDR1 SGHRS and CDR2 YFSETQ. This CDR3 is CASSFFGGTGELFF. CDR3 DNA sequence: TGCGCCAGCAGCTTTTTTGGAGGGACCGGGGAGCTGTTTTTT.